This T cell receptor (beta chain) originates from a study of blood T cell repertoires in COVID-19. In the study overall: Samples came from the United States, Italy and Spain, spanning acute and convalescent COVID-19.

Using immunoSEQ multiplex PCR, the repertoire was profiled, and TCRdb retains in-frame clones only, with some absent. Of over 150,000 clones in the sample, more than 85% were seen once. The sequenced sample was peripheral blood. This sequence originates from a middle-aged man with active or convalescent COVID-19.

The CDR3 region is CASSPGPGTGYGYTF. The CDR3 nucleotides are TGTGCCAGCAGCCCAGGACCCGGGACAGGCTATGGCTACACCTTC. The V and J genes are TRBV5-5 and TRBJ1-2; 8 bases match TRBD1. V was clipped by 4 bases and J by 4 bases; unmatched bases: 9. The CDR3 has 15 amino acids. Germline V lookup: CDR1 SGHKS, CDR2 YYEKEE (reference sequence).